Sequencing of this T cell receptor beta chain was carried out in a study of CD8 T cells in ankylosing spondylitis. Germline V gene lookup returns CDR1 DFQATT and CDR2 SNEGSKA (reference sequence). V was clipped by 4 bases and J by 4 bases, with 5 bases between them. The CDR3 spans 11 residues. One entry per CDR3 protein results from TCRdb running MiXCR on the 5' RACE reads. The table records hundreds of thousands of distinct CDR3 sequences, 20% to 30% of them present only once. Study-wide results and limits: Clones tied to disease were said to be significantly enriched in matched ankylosing spondylitis synovial fluid. Reports of some motif variants in reactive arthritis synovial fluid and blood predate this one.

In regard to this clonotype: Its antigen is not identified.

The TCR was taken from a male donor with ankylosing spondylitis or in good health (not recorded which). Sequencing was done on a sample of blood, either unsorted or a sorted T cell fraction (not recorded which). The rearrangement joins TRBV20-1 to TRBJ1-3; D call uncertain. The CDR3 DNA sequence: TGCAGTGCTATCCAGGGAAACACCATATATTTT. Translating gives CSAIQGNTIYF.